Detailed here is one T cell receptor (beta chain). Generated by immunoSEQ multiplex PCR, the TCRdb table keeps only in-frame clones and is missing some. The table includes 41,000 or so clones, 80% to 90% detected once. Trimming took 7 bases from V and 0 from J, leaving 19 bases between them. Germline V gives CDR1 LNHDA, CDR2 SQIVND (reference sequence). The CDR3 extends over 16 amino acids. These data are taken from a study of OX40 agonist ivuxolimab in advanced cancers. On the study more broadly: Patients in dose escalation had liver, melanoma, kidney or head and neck cancers. Among those enrolled, mean age was approximately 62 years (range roughly 20 to 80) and over 70% were male. Three patients, one with hepatocellular carcinoma and two with cutaneous melanoma, achieved partial responses.

Collection of blood occurred at baseline, at cycle 4 day 1, and at cycle 7 day 1. This TCR came from an adult with an advanced solid tumor such as melanoma, head and neck, liver or kidney cancer. The V gene is TRBV19, the J gene TRBJ2-7; D not resolved. The sample was CD4+ or CD8+ T cells sorted from blood, taken in a trial of the OX40 agonist ivuxolimab. For the CDR3, the DNA is TGTGCCAGTACCCCCTCGGTTCTCAAGAGCTCCTACGAGCAGTACTTC. Its translation is CASTPSVLKSSYEQYF.